This T cell receptor (beta chain) was sequenced in a study of vaccination and CD4 T cells after COVID-19. On the study more broadly: Cellular stimulation was performed using overlapping spike peptides derived from SARS-CoV-2, HCoV-NL63, HCoV-OC43 and HCoV-229E. Each control culture was treated with a CEFX pool, an HIV-1 Nef pool, or no peptide. Overall study results and limits: Recorded median SARS-CoV-2-reactive clonotype numbers increased from roughly 19 to 38 without reaching significance.

As for treatment: 10-day PBMC culture with coronavirus spike peptide pools or control peptides (ViraFEST assay). The V end was cut by 7 bases, the J end by 7 bases, with 11 bases between. The CDR3 sequence is 13 residues long. Germline loops: CDR1 ENHRY, CDR2 SYGVKD. Cultured CD4+ T cell DNA underwent sequencing with the Oncomine TCR Beta short-read assay. TCRdb reprocessed the PCR reads with MiXCR, giving one entry per CDR3 protein. The repertoire holds about 1,900 distinct CDR3 sequences, with roughly two thirds as singletons. This clonotype showed up just a few times. The target antigen is unknown. The sequence was collected from a human donor who had recovered from COVID-19. Sequencing used CD4+ T cells from blood, cultured in vitro, obtained after SARS-CoV-2 vaccination. The chain couples TRBV10-3 to TRBJ1-6; D possibly corresponds to TRBD1 (5 bases). CDR3 DNA: TGTGCCATCACGGGGCAGTTGAATTCACCCCTCCACTTT. Protein: CAITGQLNSPLHF.